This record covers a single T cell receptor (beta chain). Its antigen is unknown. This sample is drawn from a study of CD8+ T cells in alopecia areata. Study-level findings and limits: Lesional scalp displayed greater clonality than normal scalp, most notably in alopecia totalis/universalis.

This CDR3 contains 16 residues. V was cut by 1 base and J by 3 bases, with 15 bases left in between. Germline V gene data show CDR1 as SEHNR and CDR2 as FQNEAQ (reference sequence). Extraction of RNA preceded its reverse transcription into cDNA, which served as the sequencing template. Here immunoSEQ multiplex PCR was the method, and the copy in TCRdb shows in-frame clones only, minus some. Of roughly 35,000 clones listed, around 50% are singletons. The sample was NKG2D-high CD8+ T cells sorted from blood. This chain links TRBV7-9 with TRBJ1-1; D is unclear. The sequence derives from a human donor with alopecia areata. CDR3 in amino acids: CASSLEGRTSDTEAFF. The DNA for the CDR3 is TGTGCCAGCAGCTTAGAAGGACGGACGAGTGACACTGAAGCTTTCTTT.